The following is a T cell receptor (beta chain) sequence with its context. Here immunoSEQ multiplex PCR was the method, and the copy in TCRdb shows in-frame clones only, minus some. The sample holds 40,000 to 55,000 clones, approximately 90% seen once. This specimen comes from a study of blood T cell repertoires in COVID-19. Background on the study: Samples came from the United States, Italy and Spain, spanning acute and convalescent COVID-19. Sources were T cells, B-cell-depleted T cells, or PBMCs; the material itself was cDNA or gDNA.

This TCR came from a man in his forties or fifties with active COVID-19. Sequencing was done on a sample of peripheral blood.

The chain's CDR3 is CASSHPPGGQGHQPQHF. CDR3 coding DNA: TGCGCCAGCAGCCACCCTCCTGGGGGACAGGGTCATCAGCCCCAGCATTTT. The genes are TRBV4-1 and TRBJ1-5, with 9 bases lining up with TRBD1. This CDR3 has 17 amino acids. Germline V gives CDR1 MGHRA, CDR2 YSYEKL. Trimming took 3 bases from V and 5 from J; bases not matched to a gene: 11.